The clone carrying this T cell receptor beta chain turned up a few times. Its antigen remains unknown. The record originates from a study of T cell repertoires in cytomegalovirus infection. About the research overall: An indication of both CMV infection and matching HLA type came from public TCR beta signatures.

TCRdb reanalysed the reads using MiXCR and keeps one entry per CDR3 protein. Among about 130,000 distinct CDR3 sequences, roughly a third were seen once, and the ten largest hold roughly 58%. General study points: The ex vivo response was dominated by HLA-C-restricted CMV-specific TCR beta clonotypes.

Trimming removed 7 bases at V and 8 bases at J, with 8 bases between. The CDR3 loop spans 10 amino acids. Per germline, CDR1 SGHTA and CDR2 FQGNSA. This specimen was CD8+ T cells from cultured PBMCs, taken from culture after CMV antigen stimulation. This TCR derives from a human donor in good health (CMV status not recorded). Some clones in this sample may be carry-over from other donors' samples. The chain uses TRBV7-2 and TRBJ1-2; D is undetermined. The CDR3: CASMGYGYTF. In DNA form, the CDR3 reads TGTGCCAGCATGGGGTACGGCTACACCTTC.